This TCR beta chain was sequenced during a study of human T cells and chemical hapten exposure. Whole-study context: Sensitization involved placing 2% DPC onto an approximately 2 cm by approximately 2 cm region of upper inner arm skin. Patch tests applied 0.01% DPC to the upper back and were scored after 6 days. Patients, a majority of them female, were diagnosed with alopecia areata, totalis or universalis.

CDR3 length equals 16 residues. The germline V gene has CDR1 MGHRA and CDR2 YSYEKL. V gave up 1 base and J gave up 4 bases, with 16 bases separating them. One entry per CDR3 protein, called by TCRdb with MiXCR from the RACE reads. The sample yields roughly 200,000 distinct CDR3 sequences, about 25% seen once. The time point: patch test 3, about 24 weeks after DPC sensitization. Treatment denoted: therapeutic diphenylcyclopropenone sensitization with weekly scalp DPC. With regard to this clonotype: A much larger clone sits a single nucleotide away, making a read error possible.

Specimen: whole blood, collected in connection with sensitization to the hapten diphenylcyclopropenone (DPC). The receptor was derived from a woman aged 40-49 years with alopecia areata. Some clones in this sample may be carry-over from other donors' samples. V gene TRBV4-1 combines with J gene TRBJ1-2; TRBD1 is a possible D gene (6 bases). CDR3 DNA: TGCGCCAGCAGCCAAGCATGGACGGACAGTAGCTATGGCTACACCTTC. Residues: CASSQAWTDSSYGYTF.